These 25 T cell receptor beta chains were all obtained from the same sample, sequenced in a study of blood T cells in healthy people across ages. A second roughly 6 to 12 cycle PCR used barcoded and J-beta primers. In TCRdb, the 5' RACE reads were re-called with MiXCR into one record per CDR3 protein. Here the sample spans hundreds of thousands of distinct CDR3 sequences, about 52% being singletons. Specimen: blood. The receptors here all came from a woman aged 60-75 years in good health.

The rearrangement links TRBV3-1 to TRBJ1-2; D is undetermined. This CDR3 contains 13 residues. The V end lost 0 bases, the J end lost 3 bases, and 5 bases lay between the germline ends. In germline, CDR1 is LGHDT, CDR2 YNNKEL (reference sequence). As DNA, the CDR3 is TGTGCCAGCAGCCAAGAAGGGTACTATGGCTACACCTTC. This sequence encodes CASSQEGYYGYTF.

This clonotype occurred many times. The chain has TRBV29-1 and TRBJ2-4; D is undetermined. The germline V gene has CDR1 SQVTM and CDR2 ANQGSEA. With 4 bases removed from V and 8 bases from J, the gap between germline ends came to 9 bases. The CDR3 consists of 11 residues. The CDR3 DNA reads TGCAGCGTTGGCCTAAATGACATTCAGTACTTC. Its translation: CSVGLNDIQYF.

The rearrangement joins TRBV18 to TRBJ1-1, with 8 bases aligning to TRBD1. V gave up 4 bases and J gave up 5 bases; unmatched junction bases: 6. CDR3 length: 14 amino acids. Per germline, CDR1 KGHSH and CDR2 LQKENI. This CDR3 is CASSLDRGGTEAFF. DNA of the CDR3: TGTGCCAGCTCACTAGACAGGGGAGGTACTGAAGCTTTCTTT.

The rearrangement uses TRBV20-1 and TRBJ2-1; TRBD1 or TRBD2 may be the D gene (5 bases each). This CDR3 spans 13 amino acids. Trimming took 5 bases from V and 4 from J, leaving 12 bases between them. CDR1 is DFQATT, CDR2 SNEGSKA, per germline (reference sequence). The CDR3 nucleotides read TGCAGTGCTCCGACGGGGCAGTACAATGAGCAGTTCTTC. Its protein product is CSAPTGQYNEQFF.

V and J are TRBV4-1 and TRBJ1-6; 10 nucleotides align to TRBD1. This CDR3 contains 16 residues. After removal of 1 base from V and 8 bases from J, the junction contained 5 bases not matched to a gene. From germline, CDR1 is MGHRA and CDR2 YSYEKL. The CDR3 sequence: CASSQGLGTGDSPLHF. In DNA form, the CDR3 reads TGCGCCAGCAGCCAAGGACTAGGGACAGGGGATTCACCCCTCCACTTT.

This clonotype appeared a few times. CDR3 bases: TGCGCCAGCAGCTTACGGGGACACCCCTACGAGCAGTACTTC. This sequence encodes CASSLRGHPYEQYF. The chain uses TRBV5-1 and TRBJ2-7, with D possibly matching TRBD1 (6 bases). This CDR3 region has 14 residues. V was shortened by 2 bases and J by 2 bases, with 11 bases between the two germline ends. Germline CDR1 and CDR2: SGHRS and YFSETQ.

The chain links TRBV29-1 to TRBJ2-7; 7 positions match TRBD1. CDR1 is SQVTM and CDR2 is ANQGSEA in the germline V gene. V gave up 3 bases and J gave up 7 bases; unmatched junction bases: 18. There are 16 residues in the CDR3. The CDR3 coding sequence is TGCAGCGTTGATGTGGGACAGCCGAGCTCCTACAATGAGCAGTACTTC. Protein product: CSVDVGQPSSYNEQYF.

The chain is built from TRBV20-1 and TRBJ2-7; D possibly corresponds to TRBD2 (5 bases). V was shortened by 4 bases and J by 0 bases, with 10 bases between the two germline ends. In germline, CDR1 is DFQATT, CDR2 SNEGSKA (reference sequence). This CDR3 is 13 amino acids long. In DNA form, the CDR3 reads TGCAGTGCTACCCCAGGACTCTCCTACGAGCAGTACTTC. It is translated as CSATPGLSYEQYF.

CDR3 DNA: TGTGCCAGCAGCTTAGTAAGGGGTTTGAACACTGAAGCTTTCTTT. Translation gives CASSLVRGLNTEAFF. The rearrangement joins TRBV7-2 to TRBJ1-1, with a possible D match to TRBD1 (5 bases). The CDR3 has 15 amino acids. The ends were cut back, 1 base at V and 0 bases at J, with 9 bases in the middle. The germline CDR1 and CDR2 sequences are SGHTA and FQGNSA.

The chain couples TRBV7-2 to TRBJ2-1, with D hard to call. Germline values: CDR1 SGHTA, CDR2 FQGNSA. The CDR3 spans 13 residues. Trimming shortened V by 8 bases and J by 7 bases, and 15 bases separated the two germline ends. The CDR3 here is CASDLRVGNEQFF. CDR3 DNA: TGTGCCAGCGACTTGCGCGTTGGGAATGAGCAGTTCTTC.

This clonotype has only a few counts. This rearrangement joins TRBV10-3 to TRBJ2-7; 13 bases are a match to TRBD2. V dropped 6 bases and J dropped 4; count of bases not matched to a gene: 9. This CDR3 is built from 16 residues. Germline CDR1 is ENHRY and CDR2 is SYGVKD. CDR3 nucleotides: TGTGCCATCAGCGTCGGACTAGCGGGAGCGGGGTACGAGCAGTACTTC. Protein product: CAISVGLAGAGYEQYF.

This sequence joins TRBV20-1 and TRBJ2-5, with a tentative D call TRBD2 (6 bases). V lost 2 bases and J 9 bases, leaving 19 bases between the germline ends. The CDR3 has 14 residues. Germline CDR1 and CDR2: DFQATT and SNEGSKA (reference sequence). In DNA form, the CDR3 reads TGCAGTGCTAGAAAGGACGGAGGCTCGGGGGCCCAGTACTTC. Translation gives CSARKDGGSGAQYF.

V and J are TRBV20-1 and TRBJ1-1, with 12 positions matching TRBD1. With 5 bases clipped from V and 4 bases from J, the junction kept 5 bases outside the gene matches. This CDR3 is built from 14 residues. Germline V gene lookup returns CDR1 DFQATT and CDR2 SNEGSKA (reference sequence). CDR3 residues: CSAPGTGGFTEAFF. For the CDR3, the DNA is TGCAGTGCTCCGGGGACAGGGGGCTTCACTGAAGCTTTCTTT.

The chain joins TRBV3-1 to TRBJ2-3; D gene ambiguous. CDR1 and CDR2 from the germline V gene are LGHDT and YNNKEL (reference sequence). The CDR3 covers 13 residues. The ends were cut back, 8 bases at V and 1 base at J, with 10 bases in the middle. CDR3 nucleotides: TGTGCCAGCGCGGCTCGTGGCACAGATACGCAGTATTTT. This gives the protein CASAARGTDTQYF.

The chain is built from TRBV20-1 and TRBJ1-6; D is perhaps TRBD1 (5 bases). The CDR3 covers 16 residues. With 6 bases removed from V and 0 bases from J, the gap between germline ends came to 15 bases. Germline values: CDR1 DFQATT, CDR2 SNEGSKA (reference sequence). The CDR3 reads CSATQTASSYNSPLHF. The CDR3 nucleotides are TGCAGTGCCACGCAGACAGCGAGCTCCTATAATTCACCCCTCCACTTT.

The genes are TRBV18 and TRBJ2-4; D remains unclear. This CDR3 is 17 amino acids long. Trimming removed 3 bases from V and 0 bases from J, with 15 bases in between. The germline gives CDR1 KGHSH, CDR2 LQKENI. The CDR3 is CASSPNRALLAKNIQYF. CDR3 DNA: TGTGCCAGCTCACCCAACCGGGCCCTACTAGCCAAAAACATTCAGTACTTC.

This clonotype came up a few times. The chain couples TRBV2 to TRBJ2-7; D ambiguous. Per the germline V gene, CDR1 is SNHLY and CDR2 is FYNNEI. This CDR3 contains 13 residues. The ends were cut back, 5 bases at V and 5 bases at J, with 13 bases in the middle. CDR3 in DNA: TGTGCCAGCAGTTACCAAACAGACGACGAGCAGTACTTC. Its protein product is CASSYQTDDEQYF. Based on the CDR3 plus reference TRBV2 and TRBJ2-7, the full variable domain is EPEVTQTPSHQVTQMGQEVILRCVPISNHLYFYWYRQILGQKVEFLVSFYNNEISEKSEIFDDQFSVERPDGSNFTLKIRSTKLEDSAMYFCASSYQTDDEQYFGPGTRLTVT.

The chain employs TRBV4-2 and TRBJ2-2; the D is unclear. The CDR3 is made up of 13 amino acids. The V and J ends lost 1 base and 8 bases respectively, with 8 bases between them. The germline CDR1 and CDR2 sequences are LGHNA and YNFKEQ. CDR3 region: CASSQALGGELFF. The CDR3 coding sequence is TGTGCCAGCAGCCAAGCCCTGGGGGGGGAGCTGTTTTTT.

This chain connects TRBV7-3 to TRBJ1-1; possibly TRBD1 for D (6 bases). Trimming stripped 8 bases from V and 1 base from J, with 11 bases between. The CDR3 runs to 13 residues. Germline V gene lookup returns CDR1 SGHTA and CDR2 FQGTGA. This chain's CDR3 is CASAGHQNTEAFF. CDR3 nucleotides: TGTGCCAGCGCGGGACACCAGAACACTGAAGCTTTCTTT. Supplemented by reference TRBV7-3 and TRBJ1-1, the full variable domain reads GAGVSQTPSNKVTEKGKYVELRCDPISGHTALYWYRQSLGQGPEFLIYFQGTGAADDSGLPNDRFFAVRPEGSVSTLKIQRTERGDSAVYLCASAGHQNTEAFFGQGTRLTVV.

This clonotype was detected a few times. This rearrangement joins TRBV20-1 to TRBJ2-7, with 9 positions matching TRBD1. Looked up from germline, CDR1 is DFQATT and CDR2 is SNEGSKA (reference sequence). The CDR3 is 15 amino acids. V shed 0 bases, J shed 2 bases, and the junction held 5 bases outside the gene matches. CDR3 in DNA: TGCAGTGCTAGAGATCTCGGGACAGGGCCCTACGAGCAGTACTTC. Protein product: CSARDLGTGPYEQYF.

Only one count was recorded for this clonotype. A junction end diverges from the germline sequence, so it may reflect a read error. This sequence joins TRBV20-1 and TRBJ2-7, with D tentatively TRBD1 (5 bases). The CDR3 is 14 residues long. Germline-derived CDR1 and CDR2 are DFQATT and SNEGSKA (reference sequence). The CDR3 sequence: CSATGPWGAYGQYF. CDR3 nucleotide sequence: TGCAGTGCAACCGGGCCCTGGGGCGCCTACGGGCAGTACTTC.

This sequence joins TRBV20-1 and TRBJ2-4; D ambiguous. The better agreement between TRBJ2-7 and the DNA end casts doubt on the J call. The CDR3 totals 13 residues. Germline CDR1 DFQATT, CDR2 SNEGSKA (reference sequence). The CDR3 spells CSARPQTSYEQYF. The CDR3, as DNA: TGCAGTGCTAGACCCCAGACCTCTTACGAGCAGTACTTC.

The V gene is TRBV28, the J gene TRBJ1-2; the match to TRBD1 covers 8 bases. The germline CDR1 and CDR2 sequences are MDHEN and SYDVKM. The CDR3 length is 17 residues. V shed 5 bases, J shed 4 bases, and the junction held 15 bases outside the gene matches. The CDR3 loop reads CASSVLPGQAVLYGYTF. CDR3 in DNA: TGTGCCAGCAGTGTACTTCCGGGACAGGCAGTTCTCTATGGCTACACCTTC.

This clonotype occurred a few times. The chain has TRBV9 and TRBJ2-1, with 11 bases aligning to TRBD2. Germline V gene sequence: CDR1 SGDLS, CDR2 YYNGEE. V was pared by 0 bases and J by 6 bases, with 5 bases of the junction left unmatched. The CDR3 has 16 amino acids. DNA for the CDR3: TGTGCCAGCAGCGTAGAAATAGCGGGAGGGATCAATGAGCAGTTCTTC. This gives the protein CASSVEIAGGINEQFF. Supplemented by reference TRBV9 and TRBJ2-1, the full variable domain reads DSGVTQTPKHLITATGQRVTLRCSPRSGDLSVYWYQQSLDQGLQFLIQYYNGEERAKGNILERFSAQQFPDLHSELNLSSLELGDSALYFCASSVEIAGGINEQFFGPGTRLTVL.

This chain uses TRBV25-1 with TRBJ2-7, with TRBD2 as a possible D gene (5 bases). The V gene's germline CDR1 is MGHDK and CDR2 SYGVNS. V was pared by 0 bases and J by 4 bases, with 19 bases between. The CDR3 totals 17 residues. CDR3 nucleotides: TGTGCCAGCAGTGAATATAGGCGGGCCACAAGCGCATACGAGCAGTACTTC. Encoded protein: CASSEYRRATSAYEQYF.